This passage covers 7 T cell receptor beta chains from one sample sequenced in a study of blood T cell repertoires in COVID-19 (dated by TCRdb to the early 2020s). Library prep was done by the immunoSEQ multiplex PCR assay. TCRdb's version of the immuneACCESS table is confined to in-frame rearrangements and falls short of the full clone set. An unresolved V gene accounts for under half of the shortfall where checked; the remainder is of unknown origin. The sample yields hundreds of thousands of clones; roughly 87% were counted once. Approximately 7.6% of the sample lies in the top ten. The specimen was peripheral blood. These receptors came from a man in his fifties or sixties who had recovered from COVID-19.

The gene calls are TRBV7-8 and TRBJ2-3, with TRBD2 as a possible D gene (6 bases). The germline gives CDR1 SGHVS, CDR2 FQNEAQ. V lost 4 bases and J lost 3, with 17 bases in between. The CDR3 sequence is 16 residues long. The CDR3 DNA sequence: TGTGCCAGCAGCTCGGGACTCGCCGCGGGGACAGATACGCAGTATTTT. This translates into CASSSGLAAGTDTQYF.

The chain links TRBV28 to TRBJ2-7; no definite D call. Per the germline V gene, CDR1 is MDHEN and CDR2 is SYDVKM. V lost 3 bases and J lost 7, with 4 bases in between. This CDR3 has 10 amino acids. The CDR3 reads CASSLREQYF. The CDR3 coding sequence is TGTGCCAGCAGTTTGAGGGAGCAGTACTTC.

The chain recombines TRBV2 with TRBJ1-6; D is unclear. The CDR3 is 14 residues long. Trimming left V 6 bases short and J 9 bases short, with 15 bases between. Germline V CDR1 and CDR2: SNHLY, FYNNEI. The CDR3 DNA reads as TGTGCCAGCAGAGACGGGGTTAGTGGTTCACCCCTCCACTTT. This codes for CASRDGVSGSPLHF.

The gene calls are TRBV5-1 and TRBJ1-3; 9 positions match TRBD1. J gave up 7 bases and V 3 bases, and 8 bases lay outside the gene matches. Per the germline V gene, CDR1 is SGHRS and CDR2 is YFSETQ. The CDR3 consists of 15 residues. The CDR3 loop reads CASSSTPGQGNTIYF. CDR3 nucleotides: TGCGCCAGCAGCTCAACTCCCGGACAGGGGAACACCATATATTTT.

This clone was observed a few times. The chain has TRBV5-1 and TRBJ2-7; 10 bases align to TRBD2. The germline gives CDR1 SGHRS, CDR2 YFSETQ. The CDR3 extends over 14 amino acids. V lost 1 base and J lost 5; bases outside the gene matches: 3. The CDR3 is CASSLQLAGNEQYF. CDR3 nucleotides: TGCGCCAGCAGCTTGCAACTAGCGGGGAACGAGCAGTACTTC.

This chain uses TRBV3-1 (or the pseudogene TRBV3-2) with TRBJ2-3; TRBD1 aligns across 9 bases. Germline assignment: CDR1 LGHDT and CDR2 YNNKEL (reference sequence). The length of the CDR3 is 16 residues. The V segment lost 5 bases and the J segment 1 base; nucleotides outside the gene matches: 7. The CDR3: CASSARDREGTDTQYF. The CDR3, as DNA: TGTGCCAGCAGCGCCCGGGACAGGGAGGGCACAGATACGCAGTATTTT.

This chain links TRBV3-1 (or the pseudogene TRBV3-2) with TRBJ2-1; 14 nucleotides agree with TRBD2. V dropped 1 base and J dropped 15; count of bases not matched to a gene: 8. Germline assignment: CDR1 LGHDT and CDR2 YNNKEL (reference sequence). The CDR3 totals 15 residues. CDR3 DNA: TGTGCCAGCAGCCAAGGACTAGCGGGGGGGCGACGGCTGTTCTTC. It codes for CASSQGLAGGRRLFF.